These 7 T cell receptor beta chains were all obtained from the same sample, sequenced in a study of blood T cells in healthy people across ages. The use of a sample-barcoded 5' primer and a J-beta primer mix characterized a second PCR of roughly 6 to 11 cycles. Each CDR3 protein gets one entry after TCRdb re-called the 5' RACE reads with MiXCR. Of 1,500,000 or so distinct CDR3 sequences in the sample, around 59% were seen once. The source material was blood. The receptors were sampled from a man younger than 35 in good health.

The V call is TRBV5-4, the J call TRBJ2-1, with a possible D match to TRBD2 (5 bases). Trimming pared 2 bases from V and 9 bases from J, leaving 21 bases between. Germline V lookup: CDR1 SGHNT, CDR2 YYREEE (reference sequence). The CDR3 consists of 16 residues. CDR3 sequence (DNA): TGTGCCAGCAGCTTTCCGTGGCCGGTGGAGGCGAGTGAGCAGTTCTTC. Protein product: CASSFPWPVEASEQFF. Full variable domain (missing parts from reference TRBV5-4 and TRBJ2-1): ETGVTQSPTHLIKTRGQQVTLRCSSQSGHNTVSWYQQALGQGPQFIFQYYREEENGRGNFPPRFSGLQFPNYSSELNVNALELDDSALYLCASSFPWPVEASEQFFGPGTRLTVL.

This clonotype occurred a few times. V is TRBV5-1 and J is TRBJ2-7, with D hard to call. Trimming took off 1 base at V and 1 base at J, with 15 bases between the two ends. Germline V gives CDR1 SGHRS, CDR2 YFSETQ. The CDR3 loop spans 16 amino acids. The CDR3, as DNA: TGCGCCAGCAGCTTGTATCCTGCAGAACAATCCTACGAGCAGTACTTC. Protein sequence: CASSLYPAEQSYEQYF.

The chain joins TRBV2 to TRBJ2-1; D gene unclear. This CDR3 is 15 amino acids long. V lost 5 bases and J 0 bases, leaving 11 bases between the germline ends. The V gene's germline CDR1 is SNHLY and CDR2 FYNNEI. The CDR3 DNA sequence: TGTGCCAGCAGTACCGACAAGAGCTCCTACAATGAGCAGTTCTTC. As protein: CASSTDKSSYNEQFF.

This sequence joins TRBV15 and TRBJ2-1, with 13 positions matching TRBD2. Germline V gene sequence: CDR1 LNHNV, CDR2 YYDKDF (reference sequence). The V segment lost 5 bases and the J segment 7 bases; nucleotides outside the gene matches: 5. CDR3 size: 15 residues. The CDR3 protein is CATSGGLAGDNEQFF. CDR3 coding DNA: TGTGCCACCAGCGGAGGACTAGCGGGAGATAATGAGCAGTTCTTC.

The rearrangement uses TRBV9 and TRBJ2-1; D is undetermined. V was pared by 0 bases and J by 5 bases, with 12 bases between. The CDR3 loop spans 15 amino acids. CDR1 is SGDLS and CDR2 is YYNGEE in the germline V gene. The CDR3 DNA sequence: TGTGCCAGCAGCGTAGATAGCACTGCTAACAATGAGCAGTTCTTC. It yields the protein CASSVDSTANNEQFF.

A few counts support this clonotype. The chain is built from TRBV28 and TRBJ2-1; D gene ambiguous. V was trimmed by 9 bases and J by 10 bases, leaving 13 bases between them. The CDR3 length is 11 residues. Germline lookup yields CDR1 MDHEN and CDR2 SYDVKM. DNA of the CDR3: TGTGCCAGTGCCGTGCGGAACGAGCAGTTCTTC. Protein sequence: CASAVRNEQFF.

Only a few counts were recorded for this clonotype. V is TRBV12-3 or TRBV12-4 and J is TRBJ2-1, with D maybe TRBD1 (6 bases). The CDR3 spans 14 residues. Deletions cut 7 bases from V and 6 bases from J, with 16 bases between. The DNA for the CDR3 is TGTGCCAGCACCCCAGGGTCAGGGGTCAATGAGCAGTTCTTC. Translation gives CASTPGSGVNEQFF.